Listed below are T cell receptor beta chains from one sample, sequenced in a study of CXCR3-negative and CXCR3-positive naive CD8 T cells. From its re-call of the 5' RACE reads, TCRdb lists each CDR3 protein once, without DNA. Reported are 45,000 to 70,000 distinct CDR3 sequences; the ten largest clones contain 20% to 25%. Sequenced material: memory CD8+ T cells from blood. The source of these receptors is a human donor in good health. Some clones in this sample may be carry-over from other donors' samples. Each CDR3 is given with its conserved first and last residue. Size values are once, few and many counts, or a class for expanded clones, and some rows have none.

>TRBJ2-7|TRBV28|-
CASSPYSWGASYEQYF
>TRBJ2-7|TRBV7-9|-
CASSPMSEQYF
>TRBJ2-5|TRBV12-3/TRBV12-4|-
CASSLGSATTQETQYF
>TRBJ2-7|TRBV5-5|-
CASSLELSGTYEQYF
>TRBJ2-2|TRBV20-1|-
CSARLGVLNTGELFF
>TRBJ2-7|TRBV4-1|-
CASSQSYSNYEQYF
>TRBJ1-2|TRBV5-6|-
CASSWGDLTYYYGYTF
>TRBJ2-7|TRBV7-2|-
CASSLSSRDRPPTYEQYF
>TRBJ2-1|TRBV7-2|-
CASSLDRSRFIYNEQFF
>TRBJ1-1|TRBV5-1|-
CASSPGTLNTEAFF
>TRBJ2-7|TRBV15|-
CATSTGTGARGYEQYF
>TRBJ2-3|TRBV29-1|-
CSVEGLPGTDSQYF
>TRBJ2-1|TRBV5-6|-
CASSWTGGGPDEQFF
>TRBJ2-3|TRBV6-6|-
CASTSSVGGSTDTQYF
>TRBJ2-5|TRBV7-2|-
CASSPDLIAGGRETQYF
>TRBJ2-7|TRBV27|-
CASMEGTGGLYEQYF
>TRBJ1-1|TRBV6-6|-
CASSFGNTEAFF
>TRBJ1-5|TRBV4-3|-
CASSQDQSNHPQHF
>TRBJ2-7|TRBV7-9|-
CASSQKATSGGPDEQYF
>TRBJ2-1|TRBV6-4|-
CASSESSAPSYNEQFF
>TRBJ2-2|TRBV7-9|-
CASSSSGGNTGELFF
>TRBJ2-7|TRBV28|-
CASRTSLSYEQYF
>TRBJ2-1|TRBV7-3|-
CASSLRGTTINEQFF
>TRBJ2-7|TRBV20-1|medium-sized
CSASRGLAGPYEQYF
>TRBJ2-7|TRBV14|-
CASSPPSGGTYEQYF
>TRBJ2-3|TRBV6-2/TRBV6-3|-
CASSPGREGTDTQYF
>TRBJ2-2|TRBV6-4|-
CASSPENTGELFF
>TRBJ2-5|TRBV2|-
CASSPPTGLQETQYF
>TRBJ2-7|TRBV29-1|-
CSVEEADSTDYEQYF
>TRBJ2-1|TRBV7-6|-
CASSSQVSGSSYNEQFF
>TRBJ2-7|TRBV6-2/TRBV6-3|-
CASSPPGQDVGEQYF
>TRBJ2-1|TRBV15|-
CATSREPRTSGGFNEQFF
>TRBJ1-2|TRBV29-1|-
CSAEGTGRKDYGYTF
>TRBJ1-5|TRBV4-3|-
CASSQDSQSNQPQHF
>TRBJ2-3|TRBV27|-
CASSQNTDTQYF
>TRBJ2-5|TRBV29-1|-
CSVDVLAGGMYQETQYF
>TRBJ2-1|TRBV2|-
CASSDTNNEQFF
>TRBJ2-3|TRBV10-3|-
CAISDAGGLDTQYF
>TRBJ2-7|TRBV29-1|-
CSVEDGEGLAYEQYF
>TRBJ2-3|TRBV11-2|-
CASSLADTHRVSTDTQYF
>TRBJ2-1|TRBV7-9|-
CASSSVQDWNNEQFF
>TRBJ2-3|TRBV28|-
CASTGQISTDTQYF
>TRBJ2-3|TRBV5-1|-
CASSLVRLAASSSTDTQYF